This is a list of T cell receptor beta chains from one sample in a study of OX40 agonist ivuxolimab in advanced cancers. Clones were sequenced by immunoSEQ multiplex PCR, and TCRdb holds only the in-frame ones, with some missing. The sample has roughly 98,000 clones; about four fifths are singletons. The sample was CD4+ or CD8+ T cells sorted from blood, taken in a trial of the OX40 agonist ivuxolimab. The source of these receptors is an adult with an advanced solid tumor such as melanoma, head and neck, liver or kidney cancer. The CDR3 runs from the conserved cysteine through the conserved F or W. The D gene is left open where the match is weak. Where a row states a size, it is once, few, many or the class of an expanded clone; other rows omit it.

TRBJ1-6	.	TRBV7-2	.	CASSLARIPALHF	TGTGCCAGCAGCTTAGCCCGGATTCCAGCCCTCCACTTT
TRBJ2-1	.	TRBV6-1	.	CASTGRSFDEQFF	TGTGCCAGCACGGGGCGGAGTTTCGATGAGCAGTTCTTC
TRBJ2-5	.	TRBV4-3	.	CASSQDLGGLETQYF	TGCGCCAGCAGCCAAGATCTTGGGGGCCTAGAGACCCAGTACTTC
TRBJ2-7	.	TRBV5-1	.	CASSLGTVYEQYF	TGCGCCAGCAGCTTGGGTACAGTATACGAGCAGTACTTC
TRBJ1-5	TRBD1	TRBV11-2	few	CASSPGTGGFGNQPQHF	TGTGCCAGCAGCCCCGGGACAGGGGGCTTCGGCAATCAGCCCCAGCATTTT
TRBJ1-5	.	TRBV7-3	.	CASSLTGGQPQHF	TGTGCCAGCAGCTTAACAGGGGGGCAGCCCCAGCATTTT
TRBJ2-7	.	TRBV19	.	CASRIRDGAYEQYF	TGTGCCAGTAGGATCCGGGACGGCGCCTACGAGCAGTACTTC
TRBJ1-2	.	TRBV27	.	CASSFSKTYGYTF	TGTGCCAGCAGTTTCTCTAAGACCTATGGCTACACCTTC
TRBJ2-7	TRBD2	TRBV25-1	.	CASHGGAYEQYF	TGTGCCAGCCACGGGGGGGCCTACGAGCAGTACTTC
TRBJ2-7	.	TRBV28	.	CASSLIGGSFYEQYF	TGTGCCAGCAGTTTAATAGGAGGCAGCTTCTACGAGCAGTACTTC
TRBJ2-7	TRBD1	TRBV5-4	.	CASNDRGSTYEQYF	TGTGCCAGCAACGACAGGGGGAGTACCTACGAGCAGTACTTC
TRBJ2-7	.	TRBV29-1	.	CSVGLAYEQYF	TGCAGCGTTGGTTTAGCCTACGAGCAGTACTTC
TRBJ2-3	.	TRBV10-2	.	CASSTTYNTQYF	TGCGCCAGCAGTACGACCTATAATACGCAGTATTTT
TRBJ2-5	TRBD2	TRBV11-2	.	CASSLRLAGALRETQYF	TGTGCCAGCAGCCTTAGACTAGCGGGAGCTTTGAGAGAGACCCAGTACTTC
TRBJ1-6	.	TRBV6-4	.	CASSDSGGSLHF	TGTGCCAGCAGTGACTCGGGAGGTTCCCTCCACTTT
TRBJ1-1	TRBD1	TRBV5-6	.	CASSRDRGGTEAFF	TGTGCCAGCAGCAGAGACAGGGGCGGCACTGAAGCTTTCTTT
TRBJ1-1	.	TRBV18	once	CASSHYGREEAFF	TGTGCCAGCTCTCACTACGGCCGGGAAGAAGCTTTCTTT
TRBJ1-2	.	TRBV7-2	.	CAGTLRERLAGYTF	TGTGCCGGCACCCTCAGGGAGAGGTTGGCTGGCTACACCTTC
TRBJ2-2	TRBD2	TRBV4-3	.	CASSYGTSGVNTGELFF	TGCGCCAGCAGCTACGGGACTAGCGGGGTCAACACCGGGGAGCTGTTTTTT
TRBJ2-1	.	TRBV29-1	few	CSVDRQSSSYNEQFF	TGCAGCGTTGATAGACAGTCGAGCTCCTACAATGAGCAGTTCTTC
TRBJ2-3	TRBD1	TRBV30	.	CACRTGRPTDTQYF	TGTGCCTGCCGGACAGGGAGGCCGACAGATACGCAGTATTTT
TRBJ2-5	TRBD2	TRBV28	.	CASSTTSGLRGTQYF	TGTGCCAGCAGTACTACTAGCGGGCTAAGGGGGACCCAGTACTTC
TRBJ1-1	TRBD1	TRBV18	.	CASTDRGLATEAFF	TGTGCCAGCACGGACAGGGGGCTGGCCACTGAAGCTTTCTTT
TRBJ2-1	TRBD2	TRBV6-5	few	CASSYGAGGTYNEQFF	TGTGCCAGCAGTTACGGGGCGGGGGGCACCTACAATGAGCAGTTCTTC
TRBJ2-1	.	TRBV6-6	.	CASAGSPYNEQFF	TGTGCCAGTGCGGGGAGTCCCTACAATGAGCAGTTCTTC
TRBJ2-5	.	TRBV2	.	CASRKVRETQYF	TGTGCCAGCAGGAAAGTCCGGGAGACCCAGTACTTC
TRBJ1-1	TRBD1	TRBV11-2	.	CASSLIYGQGVGDTEAFF	TGTGCCAGCAGCTTAATCTACGGGCAGGGGGTAGGAGACACTGAAGCTTTCTTT
TRBJ1-4	.	TRBV7-2	few	CASSLITNEKLFF	TGTGCCAGCAGCTTAATTACTAATGAAAAACTGTTTTTT
TRBJ2-1	.	TRBV7-3	.	CASSLGDNYNEQFF	TGTGCCAGCAGCTTAGGGGACAACTACAATGAGCAGTTCTTC
TRBJ2-5	TRBD2	TRBV27	.	CASKGTGGIQETQYF	TGTGCCAGCAAGGGAACGGGAGGCATCCAAGAGACCCAGTACTTC
TRBJ2-3	.	TRBV9	.	CASSATGTTTDTQYF	TGTGCCAGCAGCGCTACCGGGACAACAACAGATACGCAGTATTTT
TRBJ2-1	.	TRBV4-3	.	CASSQDWWGTSYNEQFF	TGCGCCAGCAGCCAAGATTGGTGGGGGACCTCCTACAATGAGCAGTTCTTC
TRBJ1-5	TRBD1	TRBV19	.	CASTGDGNQPQHF	TGTGCCAGCACAGGGGACGGCAATCAGCCCCAGCATTTT
TRBJ2-5	.	TRBV7-6	.	CASSLARSWGLGETQYF	TGTGCCAGCAGCTTAGCCCGGAGTTGGGGGCTCGGAGAGACCCAGTACTTC
TRBJ1-4	TRBD1	TRBV30	.	CALGPGTGYEKLFF	TGTGCCTTGGGGCCCGGGACAGGGTATGAAAAACTGTTTTTT
TRBJ2-3	.	TRBV5-1	.	CASSGGTSDTQYF	TGCGCCAGCAGCGGGGGGACTTCAGATACGCAGTATTTT
TRBJ1-1	.	TRBV30	few	CAWATMIGTEAFF	TGTGCCTGGGCAACGATGATAGGCACTGAAGCTTTCTTT
TRBJ1-5	TRBD1	TRBV28	.	CASSLEKLDRKNQPQHF	TGTGCCAGCAGTTTGGAGAAGTTGGACAGGAAGAATCAGCCCCAGCATTTT
TRBJ2-7	TRBD1	TRBV19	.	CASSIDGTVVNEQYF	TGTGCCAGTAGTATAGATGGGACAGTTGTTAACGAGCAGTACTTC
TRBJ2-7	TRBD2	TRBV7-8	once	CASSPTSGEQYF	TGTGCCAGCAGTCCCACTAGCGGCGAGCAGTACTTC
TRBJ2-5	.	TRBV28	.	CASSYGTPGWETQYF	TGTGCCAGCAGCTATGGGACACCGGGGTGGGAGACCCAGTACTTC
TRBJ1-4	.	TRBV19	.	CASSTRTGKLFF	TGTGCCAGTAGTACCCGGACGGGAAAACTGTTTTTT
TRBJ1-1	.	TRBV27	.	CASSSRTDLTEAFF	TGTGCCAGCAGTTCCCGGACAGACCTCACTGAAGCTTTCTTT
TRBJ2-6	.	TRBV15	.	CATSREVPGSGANVLTF	TGTGCCACCAGCAGAGAAGTACCAGGATCTGGGGCCAACGTCCTGACTTTC
TRBJ2-7	.	TRBV28	.	CASFDGGGGEQYF	TGTGCCAGCTTCGACGGAGGGGGCGGCGAGCAGTACTTC
TRBJ2-4	TRBD2	TRBV15	.	CATSRDLGGVNKNIQYF	TGTGCCACCAGCAGAGATCTGGGAGGGGTTAACAAAAACATTCAGTACTTC
TRBJ1-3	.	TRBV6-1	.	CASNLGNTIYF	TGTGCCAGCAATCTCGGAAACACCATATATTTT
TRBJ2-7	TRBD1	TRBV19	.	CASSIKPQGKVSSYEQYF	TGTGCCAGTAGTATCAAACCACAGGGGAAGGTTTCGTCCTACGAGCAGTACTTC
TRBJ2-1	TRBD2	TRBV19	.	CASGSSSSGGSYNEQFF	TGTGCCAGTGGGTCATCGAGTAGCGGGGGCTCCTACAATGAGCAGTTCTTC
TRBJ2-2	.	TRBV7-9	.	CASSQYAGTTTGELFF	TGTGCCAGCAGCCAGTATGCCGGGACGACCACCGGGGAGCTGTTTTTT
TRBJ2-5	.	TRBV4-3	once	CASSPRAPQGGETQYF	TGCGCCAGCAGCCCCCGTGCCCCTCAGGGGGGGGAGACCCAGTACTTC
TRBJ2-3	TRBD2	TRBV29-1	.	CSVVYLASGRRNTQYF	TGCAGCGTTGTATATCTTGCTAGCGGGAGGCGTAATACGCAGTATTTT
TRBJ2-1	TRBD1	TRBV7-2	.	CASNRDRGPNEQFF	TGTGCCAGCAACCGGGACAGGGGGCCGAATGAGCAGTTCTTC
TRBJ2-4	.	TRBV7-2	.	CASSPSGLLAKNIQYF	TGTGCCAGCAGCCCCTCCGGACTCCTAGCCAAAAACATTCAGTACTTC
TRBJ2-4	TRBD1	TRBV2	.	CASRKSTGGSQYF	TGTGCCAGCAGGAAGAGTACAGGGGGGAGTCAGTACTTC
TRBJ2-2	TRBD1	TRBV7-3	.	CASRPQGAGELFF	TGTGCCAGCAGACCCCAGGGGGCCGGGGAGCTGTTTTTT
TRBJ2-4	.	TRBV6-5	.	CASSYSILGNIQYF	TGTGCCAGCAGTTACTCCATCTTGGGAAACATTCAGTACTTC
TRBJ2-1	TRBD2	TRBV5-1	once	CASSAAGLAGNNEQFF	TGCGCCAGCAGCGCGGCCGGACTAGCGGGAAACAATGAGCAGTTCTTC
TRBJ2-3	.	TRBV4-2	.	CASSPRLTTDTQYF	TGTGCCAGCAGCCCCCGTTTAACCACAGATACGCAGTATTTT
TRBJ2-1	TRBD2	TRBV19	.	CASSISGVGYNEQFF	TGTGCCAGTAGTATAAGCGGGGTGGGGTACAATGAGCAGTTCTTC